Below, one T cell receptor beta chain is given with its context. V was cut by 6 bases and J by 4 bases, with 13 bases left in between. Germline-derived CDR1 and CDR2 are MDHEN and SYDVKM. The CDR3 totals 14 residues. Generated by immunoSEQ multiplex PCR, the TCRdb table keeps only in-frame clones and is missing some. In the table there are around 190,000 clones, around nine tenths of which are singletons. This entry is derived from a study of control samples from healthy donors and cancer patients. This clonotype was sampled from a man aged 25 to 40 in good health. The rearrangement uses TRBV28 and TRBJ1-5; D is ambiguous. The specimen sequenced was blood. CDR3 region: CASRSSGGNQPQHF. DNA for the CDR3: TGTGCCAGCAGGTCGTCGGGCGGTAATCAGCCCCAGCATTTT. The full variable domain, with the rest looked up from reference TRBV28 and TRBJ1-5, is DVKVTQSSRYLVKRTGEKVFLECVQDMDHENMFWYRQDPGLGLRLIYFSYDVKMKEKGDIPEGYSVSREKKERFSLILESASTNQTSMYLCASRSSGGNQPQHFGDGTRLSIL.